These 25 T cell receptor beta chains originate from one sample sequenced in a study of cytomegalovirus exposure and HLA in healthy donors. PCR amplification relied on 60 Vbeta primers (plus 13 Jbeta primers). Generated by immunoSEQ multiplex PCR, the TCRdb table keeps only in-frame clones and is missing some. The data contain roughly 110,000 clones, 81% of them seen just once; the ten biggest clones take up 2% to 2.5%. The sequenced sample was PBMCs. The receptors here all came from a man under 40 in good health and CMV-seronegative.

The CDR3 DNA follows: TGTGCCAGCAGTGAATACGGGAATAGCAATCAGCCCCAGCATTTT. It translates to CASSEYGNSNQPQHF. The chain employs TRBV2 and TRBJ1-5, with no clear D. V dropped 2 bases and J dropped 0 bases, with 8 bases sitting between them. CDR3 length equals 15 residues. Germline loops: CDR1 SNHLY, CDR2 FYNNEI.

This chain links TRBV9 with TRBJ2-3, with D possibly being TRBD2 (6 bases). V shed 3 bases and J shed 2 bases, with 13 bases lying between them. The CDR3 contains 15 residues. CDR1 is SGDLS and CDR2 is YYNGEE in the germline V gene. As DNA, the CDR3 is TGTGCCAGCAGCGGCCGGGACTCATCCACAGATACGCAGTATTTT. The encoded protein is CASSGRDSSTDTQYF.

The V gene is TRBV28, the J gene TRBJ2-7; D is unresolved. V lost 10 bases and J lost 6, with 19 bases in between. Germline values: CDR1 MDHEN, CDR2 SYDVKM. This CDR3 region has 13 residues. The CDR3 is CATWAQSPPEQYF. In DNA form, the CDR3 reads TGTGCCACCTGGGCCCAATCCCCCCCCGAGCAGTACTTC.

This rearrangement joins TRBV13 to TRBJ2-1, with D tentatively TRBD2 (5 bases). The CDR3 length is 15 residues. The V gene's germline CDR1 is PRHDT and CDR2 FYEKMQ (reference sequence). Trimming cost V 3 bases and J 0 bases, with 9 bases left between them. CDR3 region: CASSLREYSYNEQFF. DNA for the CDR3: TGTGCCAGCAGCTTGAGGGAGTACTCCTACAATGAGCAGTTCTTC.

The rearrangement links TRBV4-1 to TRBJ1-2; the D gene is possibly TRBD1 (6 bases). Germline CDR1 reads MGHRA; CDR2 reads YSYEKL. Trimming removed 4 bases at V and 3 bases at J, with 18 bases between. The CDR3 contains 16 residues. CDR3 coding DNA: TGCGCCAGCAGCCGACTTCTTCAGGGGTATGACTATGGCTACACCTTC. Its translation: CASSRLLQGYDYGYTF.

The chain couples TRBV19 to TRBJ1-1; 8 nucleotides agree with TRBD1. Germline V CDR1 and CDR2: LNHDA, SQIVND (reference sequence). The CDR3 is 14 amino acids. With V trimmed by 3 bases and J by 5 bases, 5 bases remained unmatched. The CDR3: CASSIQGAQTEAFF. The CDR3 coding sequence is TGTGCCAGTAGTATCCAGGGGGCGCAGACTGAAGCTTTCTTT.

The chain combines TRBV2 with TRBJ1-2; D is perhaps TRBD1 (6 bases). V dropped 5 bases and J dropped 5 bases, with 18 bases sitting between them. In germline, CDR1 is SNHLY, CDR2 FYNNEI. The CDR3 has 15 residues. CDR3 sequence (DNA): TGTGCCAGCAGTCCCGACCGGGGGGCGGGATATGGCTACACCTTC. This encodes CASSPDRGAGYGYTF.

The chain uses TRBV10-3 and TRBJ1-5, with TRBD1 matching 9 bases. V shed 10 bases and J 6 bases; nucleotides not matched to a gene: 4. The germline V gene has CDR1 ENHRY and CDR2 SYGVKD. The CDR3 covers 12 residues. This chain's CDR3 is CATTGGGQPQHF. DNA of the CDR3: TGTGCCACCACAGGGGGCGGTCAGCCCCAGCATTTT.

The chain combines TRBV30 with TRBJ2-1; 10 positions match TRBD2. The germline V gene encodes CDR1 GTSNPN and CDR2 SVGIG (reference sequence). The CDR3 extends over 15 amino acids. Trimming took 0 bases from V and 11 from J; bases not matched to a gene: 10. The CDR3 nucleotides read TGTGCCTGGAGTGTAGCGGTGACTAGCGGGTCAAAGCAGTTCTTC. Translation: CAWSVAVTSGSKQFF.

The chain combines TRBV5-4 with TRBJ2-1, with 11 bases identical to TRBD2. The germline CDR1 and CDR2 sequences are SGHNT and YYREEE (reference sequence). This CDR3 region has 16 residues. V shed 5 bases, J shed 1 base, and the junction held 5 bases outside the gene matches. Here the CDR3 reads CASRRLAGGSYNEQFF. Written as DNA, the CDR3 is TGTGCCAGCAGGCGTCTAGCGGGAGGTTCCTACAATGAGCAGTTCTTC. The variable domain in full, completed from reference TRBV5-4 and TRBJ2-1, reads ETGVTQSPTHLIKTRGQQVTLRCSSQSGHNTVSWYQQALGQGPQFIFQYYREEENGRGNFPPRFSGLQFPNYSSELNVNALELDDSALYLCASRRLAGGSYNEQFFGPGTRLTVL.

The chain uses TRBV5-1 and TRBJ1-1; a weak D match, TRBD1 (6 bases). Germline V gene data show CDR1 as SGHRS and CDR2 as YFSETQ. V was pared by 0 bases and J by 2 bases, with 8 bases between. The CDR3 spans 14 residues. CDR3 DNA: TGCGCCAGCAGCTTGGAACAGGGTAACACTGAAGCTTTCTTT. It is translated as CASSLEQGNTEAFF.

The chain combines TRBV4-1 with TRBJ2-2, with D perhaps TRBD2 (5 bases). Germline assignment: CDR1 MGHRA and CDR2 YSYEKL. Trimming left V 4 bases short and J 9 bases short, with 9 bases between. This CDR3 contains 12 residues. For the CDR3, the DNA is TGCGCCAGCAGCCCCGAGGGCAGGGAGCTGTTTTTT. Residues: CASSPEGRELFF.

The chain carries TRBV4-1 and TRBJ2-7, with 11 bases aligning to TRBD1. The J segment lost 2 bases and the V segment lost 3 bases, leaving 6 bases of the junction unmatched. The CDR3 runs 16 residues. The germline CDR1 and CDR2 sequences are MGHRA and YSYEKL. CDR3 sequence reads: CASSQVPGQGAYEQYF. The CDR3 region has the DNA TGCGCCAGCAGCCAGGTCCCGGGACAGGGGGCCTACGAGCAGTACTTC.

The rearrangement uses TRBV5-1 and TRBJ2-4; unclear D gene. V gave up 4 bases and J gave up 3 bases, with 14 bases separating them. Germline-derived CDR1 and CDR2 are SGHRS and YFSETQ. The CDR3 covers 15 residues. CDR3 DNA sequence: TGCGCCAGCAGCCACCCCAGTGGTGGCAAAAACATTCAGTACTTC. As protein: CASSHPSGGKNIQYF.

This clone was picked up a small number of times. This chain links TRBV7-6 with TRBJ2-7; TRBD2 matches at 11 bases. Germline CDR1 reads SGHVS; CDR2 reads FNYEAQ. This CDR3 has 20 residues. V dropped 0 bases and J dropped 0; count of bases not matched to a gene: 13. CDR3 nucleotide sequence: TGTGCCAGCAGCTTAGCGCGCCCTGGACTAGCGGGTCCGCCCTCCTACGAGCAGTACTTC. This sequence encodes CASSLARPGLAGPPSYEQYF.

The chain couples TRBV2 to TRBJ2-6, with 10 bases that match TRBD2. This CDR3 spans 18 amino acids. Trimming at V came to 4 bases and at J to 0 bases, leaving 6 bases not matched to a gene. Germline V gene data show CDR1 as SNHLY and CDR2 as FYNNEI. The CDR3 loop reads CASSGKLAGSSGANVLTF. CDR3 DNA: TGTGCCAGCAGTGGGAAACTAGCGGGAAGCTCTGGGGCCAACGTCCTGACTTTC.

This clone was seen once. The chain carries TRBV28 and TRBJ2-7, with 7 bases identical to TRBD1. Germline-derived CDR1 and CDR2 are MDHEN and SYDVKM. The CDR3 consists of 14 residues. V shed 6 bases and J 7 bases; nucleotides not matched to a gene: 12. DNA for the CDR3: TGTGCCAGCAGAAAGGACAGGTCCTGGGAGGAGCAGTACTTC. This gives the protein CASRKDRSWEEQYF.

The chain carries TRBV5-6 and TRBJ2-1; D unclear. CDR3 length: 14 amino acids. The germline V and J ends were trimmed by 6 bases and 10 bases, with 20 bases remaining between them. Germline V gene sequence: CDR1 SGHDT, CDR2 YYEEEE. DNA for the CDR3: TGTGCCAGCACCAACATTGGAATAGCCGGGGAGCAGTTCTTC. Encoded protein: CASTNIGIAGEQFF.

V usage is TRBV29-1 and J usage is TRBJ2-7; 8 bases map to TRBD2. V lost 1 base to trimming and J lost 0 bases; unmatched junction nucleotides: 2. From germline, CDR1 is SQVTM and CDR2 ANQGSEA. The CDR3 loop spans 14 amino acids. The CDR3 region is CSVEASGSSYEQYF. In DNA form, the CDR3 reads TGCAGCGTTGAAGCCAGCGGGAGCTCCTACGAGCAGTACTTC.

The genes are TRBV5-1 and TRBJ2-1, with 11 nucleotides matching TRBD2. Germline V gene data show CDR1 as SGHRS and CDR2 as YFSETQ. Trimming took 4 bases from V and 2 from J; bases not matched to a gene: 5. This CDR3 has 16 residues. CDR3 nucleotides: TGCGCCAGCAGCCCGCTGACTAGCGGGGCCTACAATGAGCAGTTCTTC. As protein: CASSPLTSGAYNEQFF.

This chain joins TRBV9 and TRBJ2-5; weak D call: TRBD2 (6 bases). V was pared by 0 bases and J by 6 bases, with 12 bases between. The V gene's germline CDR1 is SGDLS and CDR2 YYNGEE. The CDR3 runs to 14 residues. CDR3 nucleotides: TGTGCCAGCAGCGTAGCTCCGGGGGAGAAGACCCAGTACTTC. The encoded protein is CASSVAPGEKTQYF. The full variable domain, its missing parts supplied by reference TRBV9 and TRBJ2-5, is DSGVTQTPKHLITATGQRVTLRCSPRSGDLSVYWYQQSLDQGLQFLIQYYNGEERAKGNILERFSAQQFPDLHSELNLSSLELGDSALYFCASSVAPGEKTQYFGPGTRLLVL.

The chain has TRBV10-1 and TRBJ1-2, with 7 bases lining up with TRBD1. J was trimmed by 4 bases and V by 6 bases; bases with no gene match: 5. This CDR3 has 13 amino acids. Germline CDR1 and CDR2: WNHNN and SYGVQD (reference sequence). The CDR3 region has the DNA TGCGCCAGCAGCAGGACAGGAGCCTATGGCTACACCTTC. Translation gives CASSRTGAYGYTF.

The chain links TRBV2 to TRBJ2-3, with a weak D call TRBD2 (5 bases). Per germline, CDR1 SNHLY and CDR2 FYNNEI. The V gene lost 10 bases and the J gene lost 5 bases, with 7 bases spanning the gap. The CDR3 consists of 10 residues. In DNA form, the CDR3 reads TGTGCCACCGGGAAAGATACGCAGTATTTT. This translates into CATGKDTQYF.

The chain joins TRBV30 to TRBJ1-5; D perhaps matches TRBD1 (5 bases). The CDR3 contains 13 residues. CDR1 GTSNPN and CDR2 SVGIG come from the germline V gene (reference sequence). The germline V and J ends were trimmed by 2 bases and 5 bases, with 10 bases remaining between them. CDR3 in DNA: TGTGCCTGGAGTCCCCGGGGGGATCAGCCCCAGCATTTT. This gives the protein CAWSPRGDQPQHF.

This rearrangement joins TRBV7-8 to TRBJ2-7; 7 bases agree with TRBD2. V was pared by 4 bases and J by 7 bases, with 10 bases of the junction left unmatched. In germline, CDR1 is SGHVS, CDR2 FQNEAQ. CDR3 length: 14 amino acids. CDR3 coding DNA: TGTGCCAGCAGCTCGCGGGGGACGGGCTGGGAGCAGTACTTC. It yields the protein CASSSRGTGWEQYF.